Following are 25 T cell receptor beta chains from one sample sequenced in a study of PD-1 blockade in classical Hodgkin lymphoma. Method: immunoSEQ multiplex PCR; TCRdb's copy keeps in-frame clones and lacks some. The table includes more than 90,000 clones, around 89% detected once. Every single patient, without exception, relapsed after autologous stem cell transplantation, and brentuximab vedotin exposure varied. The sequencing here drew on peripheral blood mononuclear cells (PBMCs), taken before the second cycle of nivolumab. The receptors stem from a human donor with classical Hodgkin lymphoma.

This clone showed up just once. This CDR3 reads CASSQDYGAGGLRDYEQYF. The CDR3 nucleotides read TGTGCCAGCAGCCAAGATTACGGAGCGGGGGGACTAAGGGACTACGAGCAGTACTTC. The chain recombines TRBV14 with TRBJ2-7, with TRBD2 matching 9 bases. The V and J ends lost 0 bases and 3 bases, in that order; junction bases with no gene match: 15. There are 19 residues in the CDR3. CDR1 is SGHDN and CDR2 is FVKESK in the germline V gene. Looking up the rest from reference TRBV14 and TRBJ2-7 gives the full variable domain: EAGVTQFPSHSVIEKGQTVTLRCDPISGHDNLYWYRRVMGKEIKFLLHFVKESKQDESGMPNNRFLAERTGGTYSTLKVQPAELEDSGVYFCASSQDYGAGGLRDYEQYFGPGTRLTVT.

The CDR3 DNA reads TGTGCCAGTAGTATGGGCAGCGGGGGGCCCAATACAGGAGAGCAGTTCTTC. Its protein is CASSMGSGGPNTGEQFF. This chain connects TRBV19 to TRBJ2-1; 9 bases match TRBD2. After removal of 3 bases from V and 10 bases from J, the junction contained 16 bases not matched to a gene. CDR3 length equals 17 residues. Germline V CDR1 and CDR2: LNHDA, SQIVND (reference sequence).

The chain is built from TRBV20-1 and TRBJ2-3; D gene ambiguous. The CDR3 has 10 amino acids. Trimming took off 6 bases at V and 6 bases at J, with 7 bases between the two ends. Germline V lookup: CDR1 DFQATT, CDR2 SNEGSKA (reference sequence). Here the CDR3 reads CSAHWDTQYF. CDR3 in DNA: TGCAGTGCCCATTGGGATACGCAGTATTTT.

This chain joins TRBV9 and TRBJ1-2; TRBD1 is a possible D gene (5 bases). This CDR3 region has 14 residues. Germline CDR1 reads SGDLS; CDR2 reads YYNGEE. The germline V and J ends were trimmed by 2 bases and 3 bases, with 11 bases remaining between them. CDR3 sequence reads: CASSVGEGDYGYTF. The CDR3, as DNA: TGTGCCAGCAGCGTTGGGGAAGGGGACTATGGCTACACCTTC.

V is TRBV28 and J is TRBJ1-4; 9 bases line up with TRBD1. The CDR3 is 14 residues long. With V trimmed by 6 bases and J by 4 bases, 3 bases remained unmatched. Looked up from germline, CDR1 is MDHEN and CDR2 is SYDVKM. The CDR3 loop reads CASSRQGVNEKLFF. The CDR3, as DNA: TGTGCCAGCAGCCGACAGGGGGTTAATGAAAAACTGTTTTTT.

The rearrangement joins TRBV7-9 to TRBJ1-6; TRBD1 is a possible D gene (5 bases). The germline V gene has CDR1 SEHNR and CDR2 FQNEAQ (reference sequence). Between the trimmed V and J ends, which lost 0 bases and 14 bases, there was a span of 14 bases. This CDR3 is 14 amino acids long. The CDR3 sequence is CASSLAPGPPTLHF. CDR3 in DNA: TGTGCCAGCAGCTTAGCCCCGGGACCCCCGACCCTCCACTTT. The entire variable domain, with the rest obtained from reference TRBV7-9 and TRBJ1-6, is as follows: DTGVSQNPRHKITKRGQNVTFRCDPISEHNRLYWYRQTLGQGPEFLTYFQNEAQLEKSRLLSDRFSAERPKGSFSTLEIQRTEQGDSAMYLCASSLAPGPPTLHFGNGTRLTVT.

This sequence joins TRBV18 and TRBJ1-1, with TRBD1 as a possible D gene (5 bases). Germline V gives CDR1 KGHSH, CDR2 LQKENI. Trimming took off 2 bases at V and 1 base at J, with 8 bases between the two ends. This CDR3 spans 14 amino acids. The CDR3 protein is CASSPFRENTEAFF. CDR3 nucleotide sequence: TGTGCCAGCTCACCATTCAGGGAGAACACTGAAGCTTTCTTT.

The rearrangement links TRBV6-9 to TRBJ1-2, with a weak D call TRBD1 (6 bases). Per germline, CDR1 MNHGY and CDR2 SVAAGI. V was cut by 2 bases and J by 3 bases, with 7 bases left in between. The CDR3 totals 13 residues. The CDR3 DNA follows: TGTGCCAGCAGTTATGAGGGGGACTATGGCTACACCTTC. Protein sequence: CASSYEGDYGYTF.

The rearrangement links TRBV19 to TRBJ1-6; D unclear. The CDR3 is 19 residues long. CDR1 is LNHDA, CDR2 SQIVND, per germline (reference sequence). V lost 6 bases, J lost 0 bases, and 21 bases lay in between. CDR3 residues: CASSAGYRRNSSYNSPLHF. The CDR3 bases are TGTGCCAGTAGCGCCGGGTACCGCCGGAACAGCTCCTATAATTCACCCCTCCACTTT.

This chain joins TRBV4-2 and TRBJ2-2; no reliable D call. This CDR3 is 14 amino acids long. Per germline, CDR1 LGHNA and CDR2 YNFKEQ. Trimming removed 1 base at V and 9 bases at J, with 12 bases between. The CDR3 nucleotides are TGTGCCAGCAGCCAAGGAACGACACCGCGGGAGCTGTTTTTT. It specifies CASSQGTTPRELFF.

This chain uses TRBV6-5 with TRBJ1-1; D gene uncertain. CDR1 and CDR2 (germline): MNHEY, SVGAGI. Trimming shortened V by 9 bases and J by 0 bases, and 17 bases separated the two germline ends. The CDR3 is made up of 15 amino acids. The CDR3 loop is CARPKTHPMNTEAFF. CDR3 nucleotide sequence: TGTGCCAGACCAAAGACACACCCAATGAACACTGAAGCTTTCTTT.

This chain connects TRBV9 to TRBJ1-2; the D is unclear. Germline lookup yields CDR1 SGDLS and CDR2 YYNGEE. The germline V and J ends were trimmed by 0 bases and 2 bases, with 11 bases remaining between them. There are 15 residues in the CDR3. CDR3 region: CASSVGGLGNYGYTF. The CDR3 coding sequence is TGTGCCAGCAGCGTAGGAGGGCTGGGCAACTATGGCTACACCTTC. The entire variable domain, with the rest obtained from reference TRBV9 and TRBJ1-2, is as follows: DSGVTQTPKHLITATGQRVTLRCSPRSGDLSVYWYQQSLDQGLQFLIQYYNGEERAKGNILERFSAQQFPDLHSELNLSSLELGDSALYFCASSVGGLGNYGYTFGSGTRLTVV.

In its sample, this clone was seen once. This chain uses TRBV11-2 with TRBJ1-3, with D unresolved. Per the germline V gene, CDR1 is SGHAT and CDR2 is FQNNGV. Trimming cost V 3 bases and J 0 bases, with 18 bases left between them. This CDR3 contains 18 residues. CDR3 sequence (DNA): TGTGCCAGCAGCTTTTATTTACCCAGAAAGCCCTCTGGAAACACCATATATTTT. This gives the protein CASSFYLPRKPSGNTIYF.

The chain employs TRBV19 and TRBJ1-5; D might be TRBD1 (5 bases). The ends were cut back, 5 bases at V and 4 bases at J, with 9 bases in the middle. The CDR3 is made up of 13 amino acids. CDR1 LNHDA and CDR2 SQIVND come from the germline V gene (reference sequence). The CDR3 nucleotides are TGTGCCAGTAGTGCCGACAGAAATCAGCCCCAGCATTTT. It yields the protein CASSADRNQPQHF.

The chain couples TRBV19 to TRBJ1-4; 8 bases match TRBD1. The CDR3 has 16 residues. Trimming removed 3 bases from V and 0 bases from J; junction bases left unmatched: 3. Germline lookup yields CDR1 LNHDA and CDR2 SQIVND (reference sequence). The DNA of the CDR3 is TGTGCCAGTAGTATTCAACAGGGGGCAACTAATGAAAAACTGTTTTTT. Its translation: CASSIQQGATNEKLFF.

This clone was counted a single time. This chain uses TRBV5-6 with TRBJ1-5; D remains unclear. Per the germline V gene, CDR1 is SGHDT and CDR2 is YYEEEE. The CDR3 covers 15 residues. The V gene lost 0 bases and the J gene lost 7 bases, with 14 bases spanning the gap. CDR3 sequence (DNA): TGTGCCAGCAGCTTGGGCGGGGTTAATTGGCAGCCCCAGCATTTT. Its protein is CASSLGGVNWQPQHF.

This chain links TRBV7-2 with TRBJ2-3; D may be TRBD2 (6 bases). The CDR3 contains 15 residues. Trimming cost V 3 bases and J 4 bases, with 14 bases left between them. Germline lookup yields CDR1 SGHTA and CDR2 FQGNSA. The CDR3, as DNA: TGTGCCAGCAGCTTGGCTGGGACTGAGGCAGATACGCAGTATTTT. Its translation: CASSLAGTEADTQYF. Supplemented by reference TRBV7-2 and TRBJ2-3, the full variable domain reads GAGVSQSPSNKVTEKGKDVELRCDPISGHTALYWYRQSLGQGLEFLIYFQGNSAPDKSGLPSDRFSAERTGGSVSTLTIQRTQQEDSAVYLCASSLAGTEADTQYFGPGTRLTVL.

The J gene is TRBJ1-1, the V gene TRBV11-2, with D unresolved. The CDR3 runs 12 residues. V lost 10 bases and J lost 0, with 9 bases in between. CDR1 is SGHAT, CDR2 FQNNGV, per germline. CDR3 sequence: CATRILNTEAFF. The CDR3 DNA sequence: TGTGCCACCAGGATCCTGAACACTGAAGCTTTCTTT.

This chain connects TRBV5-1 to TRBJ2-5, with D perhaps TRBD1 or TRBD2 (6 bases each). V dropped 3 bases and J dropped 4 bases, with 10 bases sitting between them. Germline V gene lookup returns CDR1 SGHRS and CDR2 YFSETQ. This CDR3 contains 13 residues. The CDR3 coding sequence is TGCGCCAGCAGCTGGGGGCGGGGAGAGACCCAGTACTTC. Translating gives CASSWGRGETQYF.

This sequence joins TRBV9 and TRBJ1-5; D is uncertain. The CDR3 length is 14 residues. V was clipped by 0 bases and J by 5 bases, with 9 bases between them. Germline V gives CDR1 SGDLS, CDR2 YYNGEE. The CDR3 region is CASSVGLGYQPQHF. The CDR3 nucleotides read TGTGCCAGCAGCGTAGGTTTAGGCTATCAGCCCCAGCATTTT.

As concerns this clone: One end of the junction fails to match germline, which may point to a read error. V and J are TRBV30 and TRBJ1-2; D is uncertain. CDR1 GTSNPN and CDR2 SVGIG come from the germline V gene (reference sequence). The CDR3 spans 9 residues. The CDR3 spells CAWSRLALF. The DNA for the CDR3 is TGTGCCTGGAGTAGGTTGGCATTATTC.

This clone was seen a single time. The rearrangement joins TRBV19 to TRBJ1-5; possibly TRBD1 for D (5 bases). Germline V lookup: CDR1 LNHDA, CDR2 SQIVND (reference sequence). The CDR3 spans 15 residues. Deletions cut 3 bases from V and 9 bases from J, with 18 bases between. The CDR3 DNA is TGTGCCAGTAGTATGGTCGACAGCCAGAGCCCGCCCCAGCATTTT. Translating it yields CASSMVDSQSPPQHF. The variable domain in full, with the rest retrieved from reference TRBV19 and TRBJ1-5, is DGGITQSPKYLFRKEGQNVTLSCEQNLNHDAMYWYRQDPGQGLRLIYYSQIVNDFQKGDIAEGYSVSREKKESFPLTVTSAQKNPTAFYLCASSMVDSQSPPQHFGDGTRLSIL.

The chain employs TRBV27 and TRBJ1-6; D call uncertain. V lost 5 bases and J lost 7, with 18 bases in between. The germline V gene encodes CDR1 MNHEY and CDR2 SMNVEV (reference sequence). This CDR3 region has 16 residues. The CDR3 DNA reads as TGTGCCAGCAGTCCCGGGGTTTCCTATTACAATTCACCCCTCCACTTT. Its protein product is CASSPGVSYYNSPLHF.

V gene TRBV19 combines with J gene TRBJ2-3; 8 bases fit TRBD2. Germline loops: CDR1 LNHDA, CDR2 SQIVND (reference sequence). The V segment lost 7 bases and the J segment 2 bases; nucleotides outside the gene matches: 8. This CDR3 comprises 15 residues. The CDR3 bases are TGTGCCAGTAAGATTGGGACTAGAACCACAGATACGCAGTATTTT. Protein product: CASKIGTRTTDTQYF.

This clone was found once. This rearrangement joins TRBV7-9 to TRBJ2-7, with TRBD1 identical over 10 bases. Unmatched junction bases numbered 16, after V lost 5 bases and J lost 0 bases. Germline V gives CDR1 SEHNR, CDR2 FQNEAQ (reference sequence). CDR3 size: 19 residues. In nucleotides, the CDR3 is TGTGCCAGCAGCCGACGGGACAGGGGTATTTGGGACCTCTCCTACGAGCAGTACTTC. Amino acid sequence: CASSRRDRGIWDLSYEQYF.